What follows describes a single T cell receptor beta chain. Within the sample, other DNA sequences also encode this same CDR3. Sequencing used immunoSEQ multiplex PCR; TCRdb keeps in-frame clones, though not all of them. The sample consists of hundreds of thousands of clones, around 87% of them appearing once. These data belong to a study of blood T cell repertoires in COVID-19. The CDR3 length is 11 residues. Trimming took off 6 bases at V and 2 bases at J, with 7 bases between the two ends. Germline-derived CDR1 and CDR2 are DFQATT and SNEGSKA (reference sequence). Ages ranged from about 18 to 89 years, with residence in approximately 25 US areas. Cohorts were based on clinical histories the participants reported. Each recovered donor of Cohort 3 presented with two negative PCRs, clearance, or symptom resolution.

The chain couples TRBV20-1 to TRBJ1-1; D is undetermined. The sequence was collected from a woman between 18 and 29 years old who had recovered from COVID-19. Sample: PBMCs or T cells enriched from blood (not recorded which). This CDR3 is CSARENTEAFF. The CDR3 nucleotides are TGCAGTGCCCGGGAAAACACTGAAGCTTTCTTT.